This T cell receptor beta chain was captured in a study of early T cells in non-severe SARS-CoV-2 infection. Study at large: It was bulk RNA from unsorted whole blood that was sequenced, and the chains were unpaired.

The CDR3 has 14 amino acids. Germline V gene sequence: CDR1 SGHTA, CDR2 FQGTGA. Trimming took 0 bases from V and 4 from J; bases not matched to a gene: 1. This clonotype was counted ten times or more. Molecules of cDNA were individually given unique molecular identifiers that were attached to them. TCRdb itself ran the 5' RACE reads through MiXCR, one entry per CDR3 protein. The sample has tens of thousands of distinct CDR3 sequences; roughly 12% are singletons. This sequence was found in an adult who was a healthcare worker with PCR-confirmed SARS-CoV-2 infection or an uninfected control (not recorded which). The specimen sequenced was whole blood. This rearrangement joins TRBV7-3 to TRBJ2-3, with 7 positions matching TRBD2. The CDR3 DNA is TGTGCCAGCAGCTTAACGACTAGCCCAGATACGCAGTATTTT. Translated: CASSLTTSPDTQYF.